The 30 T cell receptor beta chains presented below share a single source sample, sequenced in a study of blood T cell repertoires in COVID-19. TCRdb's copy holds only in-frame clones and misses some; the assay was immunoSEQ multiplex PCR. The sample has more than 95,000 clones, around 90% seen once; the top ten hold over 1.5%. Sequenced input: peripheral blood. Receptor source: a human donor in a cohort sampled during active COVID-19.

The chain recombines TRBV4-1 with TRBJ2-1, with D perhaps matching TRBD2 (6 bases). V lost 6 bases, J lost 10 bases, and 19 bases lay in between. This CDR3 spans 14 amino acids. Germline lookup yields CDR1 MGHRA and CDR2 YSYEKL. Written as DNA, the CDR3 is TGCGCCAGCAGTACCACCTCGGGACTTTCCGAGCAGTTCTTC. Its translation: CASSTTSGLSEQFF.

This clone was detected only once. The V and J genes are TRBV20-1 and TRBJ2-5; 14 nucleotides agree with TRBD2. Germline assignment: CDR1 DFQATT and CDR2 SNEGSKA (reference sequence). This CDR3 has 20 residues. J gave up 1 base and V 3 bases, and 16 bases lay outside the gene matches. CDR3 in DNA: TGCAGTGCTAGTATCCCCCCCGGGACTAGCGGGAGCAAGATCCAAGAGACCCAGTACTTC. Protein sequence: CSASIPPGTSGSKIQETQYF.

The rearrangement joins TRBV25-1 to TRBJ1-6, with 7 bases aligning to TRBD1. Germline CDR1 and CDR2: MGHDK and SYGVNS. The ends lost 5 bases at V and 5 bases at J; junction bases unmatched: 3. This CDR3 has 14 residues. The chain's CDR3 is CASSKTGNNSPLHF. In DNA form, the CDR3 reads TGTGCCAGCAGTAAGACAGGGAATAATTCACCCCTCCACTTT. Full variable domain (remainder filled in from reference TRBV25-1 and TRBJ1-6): EADIYQTPRYLVIGTGKKITLECSQTMGHDKMYWYQQDPGMELHLIHYSYGVNSTEKGDLSSESTVSRIRTEHFPLTLESARPSHTSQYLCASSKTGNNSPLHFGNGTRLTVT.

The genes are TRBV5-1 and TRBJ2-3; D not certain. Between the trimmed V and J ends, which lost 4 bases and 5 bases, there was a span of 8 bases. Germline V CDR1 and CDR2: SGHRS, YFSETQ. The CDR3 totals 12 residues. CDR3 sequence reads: CASSPTKDTQYF. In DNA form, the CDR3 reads TGCGCCAGCAGCCCAACAAAAGATACGCAGTATTTT.

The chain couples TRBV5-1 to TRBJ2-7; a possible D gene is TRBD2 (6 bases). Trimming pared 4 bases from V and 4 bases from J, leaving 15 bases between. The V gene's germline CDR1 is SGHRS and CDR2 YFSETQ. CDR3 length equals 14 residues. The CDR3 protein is CASSLGLSWYEQYF. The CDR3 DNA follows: TGCGCCAGCAGCCTCGGACTAAGCTGGTACGAGCAGTACTTC.

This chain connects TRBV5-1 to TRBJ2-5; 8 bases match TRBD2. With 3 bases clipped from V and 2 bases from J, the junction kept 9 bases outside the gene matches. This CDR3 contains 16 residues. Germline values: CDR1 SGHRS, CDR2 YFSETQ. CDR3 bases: TGCGCCAGCAGCTCCCGGGGGGGGGACCCTCAAGAGACCCAGTACTTC. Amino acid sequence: CASSSRGGDPQETQYF. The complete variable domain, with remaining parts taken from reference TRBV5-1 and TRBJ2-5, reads KAGVTQTPRYLIKTRGQQVTLSCSPISGHRSVSWYQQTPGQGLQFLFEYFSETQRNKGNFPGRFSGRQFSNSRSEMNVSTLELGDSALYLCASSSRGGDPQETQYFGPGTRLLVL.

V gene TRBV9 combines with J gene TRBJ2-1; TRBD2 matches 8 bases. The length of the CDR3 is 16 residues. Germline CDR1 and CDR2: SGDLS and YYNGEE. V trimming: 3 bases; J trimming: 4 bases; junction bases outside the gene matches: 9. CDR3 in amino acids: CASSGHGGAFYNEQFF. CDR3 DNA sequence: TGTGCCAGCAGCGGTCACGGGGGGGCTTTTTACAATGAGCAGTTCTTC.

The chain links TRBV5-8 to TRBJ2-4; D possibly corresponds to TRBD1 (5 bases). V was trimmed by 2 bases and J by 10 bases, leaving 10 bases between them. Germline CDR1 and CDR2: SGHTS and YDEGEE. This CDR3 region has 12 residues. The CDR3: CASSFQKGIQYF. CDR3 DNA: TGTGCCAGCAGCTTTCAGAAGGGGATTCAGTACTTC. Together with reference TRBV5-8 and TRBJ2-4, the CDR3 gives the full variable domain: EAGVTQSPTHLIKTRGQQATLRCSPISGHTSVYWYQQALGLGLQFLLWYDEGEERNRGNFPPRFSGRQFPNYSSELNVNALELEDSALYLCASSFQKGIQYFGAGTRLSVL.

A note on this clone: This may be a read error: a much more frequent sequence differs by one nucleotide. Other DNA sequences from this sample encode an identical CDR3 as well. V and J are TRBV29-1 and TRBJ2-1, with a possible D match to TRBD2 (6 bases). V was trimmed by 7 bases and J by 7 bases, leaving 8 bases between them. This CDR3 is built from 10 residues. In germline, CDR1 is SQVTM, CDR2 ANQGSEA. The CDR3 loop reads CSAGGNEQFF. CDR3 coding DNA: TGCAGCGCCGGAGGGAATGAGCAGTTCTTC.

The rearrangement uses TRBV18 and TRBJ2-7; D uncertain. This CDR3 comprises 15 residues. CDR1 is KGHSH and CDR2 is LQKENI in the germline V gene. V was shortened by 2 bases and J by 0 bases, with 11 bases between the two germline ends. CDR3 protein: CASSPSPRPSYEQYF. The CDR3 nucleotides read TGTGCCAGCTCACCATCACCGAGGCCCTCCTACGAGCAGTACTTC.

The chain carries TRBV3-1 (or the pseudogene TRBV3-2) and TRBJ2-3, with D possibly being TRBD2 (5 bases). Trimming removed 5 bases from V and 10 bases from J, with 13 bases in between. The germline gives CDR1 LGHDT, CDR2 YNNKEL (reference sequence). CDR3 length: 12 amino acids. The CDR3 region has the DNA TGTGCCAGCAGCGCGGACTCAGCTGCGCAGTATTTT. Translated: CASSADSAAQYF.

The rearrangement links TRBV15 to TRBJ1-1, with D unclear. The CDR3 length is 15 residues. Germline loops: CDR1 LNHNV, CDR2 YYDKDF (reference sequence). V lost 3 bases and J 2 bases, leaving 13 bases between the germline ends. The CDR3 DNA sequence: TGTGCCACCAGCAGGGGTGGGGAGGGCAACACTGAAGCTTTCTTT. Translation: CATSRGGEGNTEAFF.

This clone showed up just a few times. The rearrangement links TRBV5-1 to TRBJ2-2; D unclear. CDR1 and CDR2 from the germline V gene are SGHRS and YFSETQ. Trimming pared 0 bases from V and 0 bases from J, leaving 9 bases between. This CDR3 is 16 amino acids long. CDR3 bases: TGCGCCAGCAGCTTGGGAGTACTTACGAACACCGGGGAGCTGTTTTTT. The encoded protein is CASSLGVLTNTGELFF.

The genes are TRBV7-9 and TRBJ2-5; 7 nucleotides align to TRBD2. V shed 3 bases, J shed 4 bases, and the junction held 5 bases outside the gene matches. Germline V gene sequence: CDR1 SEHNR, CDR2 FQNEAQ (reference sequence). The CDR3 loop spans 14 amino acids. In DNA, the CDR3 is TGTGCCAGCAGCTTGCCGGGACTATTAGAGACCCAGTACTTC. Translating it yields CASSLPGLLETQYF.

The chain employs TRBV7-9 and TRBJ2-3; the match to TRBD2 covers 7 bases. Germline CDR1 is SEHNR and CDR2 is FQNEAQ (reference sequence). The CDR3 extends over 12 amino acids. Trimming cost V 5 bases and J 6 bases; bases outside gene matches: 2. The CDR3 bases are TGTGCCAGCAGCGTGACTAGCGATACGCAGTATTTT. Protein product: CASSVTSDTQYF.

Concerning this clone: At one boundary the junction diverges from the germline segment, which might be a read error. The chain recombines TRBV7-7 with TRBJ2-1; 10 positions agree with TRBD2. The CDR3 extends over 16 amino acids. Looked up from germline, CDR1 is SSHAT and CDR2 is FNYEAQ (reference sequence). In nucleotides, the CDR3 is TGTGCTAGCAGCGCATCCGGGACTAGCGTGTTGAATGAGCAGTTCTTC. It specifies CASSASGTSVLNEQFF.

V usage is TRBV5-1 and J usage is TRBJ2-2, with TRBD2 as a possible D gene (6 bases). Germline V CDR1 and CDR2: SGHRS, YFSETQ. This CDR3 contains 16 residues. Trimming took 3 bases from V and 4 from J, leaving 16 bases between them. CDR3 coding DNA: TGCGCCAGCAGCTCGGCCTACGGGGGACTCACCGGGGAGCTGTTTTTT. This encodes CASSSAYGGLTGELFF.

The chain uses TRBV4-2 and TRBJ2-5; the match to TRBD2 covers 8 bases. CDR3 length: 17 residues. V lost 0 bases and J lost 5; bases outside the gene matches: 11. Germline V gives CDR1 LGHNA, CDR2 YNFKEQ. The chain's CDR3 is CASSQESTGGLTETQYF. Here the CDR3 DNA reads TGTGCCAGCAGCCAAGAGTCTACGGGGGGGCTTACCGAGACCCAGTACTTC.

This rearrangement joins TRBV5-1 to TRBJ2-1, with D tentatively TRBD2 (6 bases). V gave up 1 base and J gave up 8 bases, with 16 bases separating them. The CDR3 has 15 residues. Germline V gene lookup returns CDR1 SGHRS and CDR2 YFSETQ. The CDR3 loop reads CASSLFGTLFDEQFF. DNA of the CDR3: TGCGCCAGCAGCTTGTTTGGGACTCTTTTTGATGAGCAGTTCTTC.

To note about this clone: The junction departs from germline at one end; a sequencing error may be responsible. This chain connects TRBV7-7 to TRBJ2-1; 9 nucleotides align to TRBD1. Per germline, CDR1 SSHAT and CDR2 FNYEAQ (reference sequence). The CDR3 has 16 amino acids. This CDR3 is CASSQTGTGMIGEQFF. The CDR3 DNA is TGTGCTAGCAGCCAAACCGGGACAGGGATGATCGGTGAGCAGTTCTTC.

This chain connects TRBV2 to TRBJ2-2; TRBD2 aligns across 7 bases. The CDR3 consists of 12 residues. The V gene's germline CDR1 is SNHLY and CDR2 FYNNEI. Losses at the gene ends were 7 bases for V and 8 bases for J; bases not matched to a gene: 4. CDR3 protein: CASMRERGELFF. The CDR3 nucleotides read TGTGCCAGCATGCGGGAGCGGGGGGAGCTGTTTTTT.

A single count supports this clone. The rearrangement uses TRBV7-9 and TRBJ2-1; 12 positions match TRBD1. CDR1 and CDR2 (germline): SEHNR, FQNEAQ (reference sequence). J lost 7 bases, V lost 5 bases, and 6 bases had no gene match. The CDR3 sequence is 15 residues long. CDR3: CASSPRDRGRNEQFF. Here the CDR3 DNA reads TGTGCCAGCAGCCCCCGGGACAGGGGGCGGAATGAGCAGTTCTTC. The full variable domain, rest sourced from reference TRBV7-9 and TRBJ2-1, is DTGVSQNPRHKITKRGQNVTFRCDPISEHNRLYWYRQTLGQGPEFLTYFQNEAQLEKSRLLSDRFSAERPKGSFSTLEIQRTEQGDSAMYLCASSPRDRGRNEQFFGPGTRLTVL.

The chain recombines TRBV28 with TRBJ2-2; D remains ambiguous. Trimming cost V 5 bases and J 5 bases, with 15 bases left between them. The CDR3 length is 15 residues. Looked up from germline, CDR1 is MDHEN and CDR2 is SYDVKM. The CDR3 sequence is CASSPPTLRTGELFF. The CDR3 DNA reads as TGTGCCAGCAGTCCCCCGACGTTGAGGACCGGGGAGCTGTTTTTT.

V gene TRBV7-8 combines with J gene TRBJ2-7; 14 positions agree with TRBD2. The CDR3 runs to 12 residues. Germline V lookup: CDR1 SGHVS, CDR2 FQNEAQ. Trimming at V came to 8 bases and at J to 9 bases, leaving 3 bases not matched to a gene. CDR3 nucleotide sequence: TGTGCCAGCGAAGGACTAGCGGGGGGGCAGTACTTC. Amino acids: CASEGLAGGQYF.

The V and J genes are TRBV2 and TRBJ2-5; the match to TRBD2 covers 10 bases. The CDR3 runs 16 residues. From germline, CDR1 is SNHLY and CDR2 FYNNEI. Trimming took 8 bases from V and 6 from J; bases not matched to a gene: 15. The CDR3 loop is CASSETLAGGKQTQYF. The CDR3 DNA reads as TGTGCCAGCTCCGAGACTTTAGCGGGAGGCAAACAGACCCAGTACTTC. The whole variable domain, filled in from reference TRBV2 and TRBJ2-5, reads EPEVTQTPSHQVTQMGQEVILRCVPISNHLYFYWYRQILGQKVEFLVSFYNNEISEKSEIFDDQFSVERPDGSNFTLKIRSTKLEDSAMYFCASSETLAGGKQTQYFGPGTRLLVL.

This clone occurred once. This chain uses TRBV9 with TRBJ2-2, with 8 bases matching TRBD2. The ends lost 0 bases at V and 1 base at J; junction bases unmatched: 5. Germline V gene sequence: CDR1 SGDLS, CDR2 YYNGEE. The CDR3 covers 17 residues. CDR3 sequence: CASSVDPSGGNTGELFF. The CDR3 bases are TGTGCCAGCAGCGTAGATCCAAGCGGGGGGAACACCGGGGAGCTGTTTTTT.

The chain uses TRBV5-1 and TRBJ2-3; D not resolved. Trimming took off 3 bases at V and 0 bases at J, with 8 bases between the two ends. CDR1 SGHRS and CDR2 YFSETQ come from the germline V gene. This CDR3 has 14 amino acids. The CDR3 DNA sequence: TGCGCCAGCAGCTCGAGTCCTAGCACAGATACGCAGTATTTT. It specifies CASSSSPSTDTQYF.

As DNA, the CDR3 is TGTGCCAGTAGTGTGACAGGGGATACGCAGTATTTT. Translation gives CASSVTGDTQYF. This chain connects TRBV19 to TRBJ2-3; 7 bases map to TRBD1. The V gene end was trimmed by 5 bases and the J gene end by 6 bases; junction bases not matched to a gene: 2. In germline, CDR1 is LNHDA, CDR2 SQIVND (reference sequence). The CDR3 is 12 amino acids.

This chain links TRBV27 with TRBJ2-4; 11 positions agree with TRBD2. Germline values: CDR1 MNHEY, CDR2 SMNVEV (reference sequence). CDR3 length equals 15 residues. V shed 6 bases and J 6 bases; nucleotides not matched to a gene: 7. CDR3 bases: TGTGCCAGCAGGGTGACTAGCGGGACGGGAAACATTCAGTACTTC. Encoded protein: CASRVTSGTGNIQYF.

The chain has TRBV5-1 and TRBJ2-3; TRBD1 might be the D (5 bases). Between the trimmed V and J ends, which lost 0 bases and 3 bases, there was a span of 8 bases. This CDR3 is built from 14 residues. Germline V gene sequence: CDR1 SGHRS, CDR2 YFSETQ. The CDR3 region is CASSLGGGTDTQYF. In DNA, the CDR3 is TGCGCCAGCAGCTTGGGGGGCGGTACAGATACGCAGTATTTT.